These 13 T cell receptor beta chains share one sample of origin, sequenced in a study of T cell repertoires and HLA-DP antigens. TCRdb's copy holds only in-frame clones and misses some; the assay was immunoSEQ multiplex PCR. The data contain about 73,000 clones, roughly 75% of them seen just once; the ten biggest clones take up approximately 1.4%. Their antigens remain unidentified. The sequenced sample consisted of CD4+ T cells from PBMCs. The receptors here all came from a man in his sixties in good health and CMV-seronegative.

This clone has more than one count but fewer than ten. The V gene is TRBV12-5, the J gene TRBJ2-6; D might be TRBD1 (6 bases). This CDR3 contains 16 residues. The germline V gene encodes CDR1 LGHNT and CDR2 FRNRAP. Trimming took 3 bases from V and 4 from J, leaving 13 bases between them. The CDR3 protein is CASGLIQGPGANVLTF. CDR3 nucleotide sequence: TGTGCTAGTGGTTTAATACAGGGTCCCGGGGCCAACGTCCTGACTTTC.

The chain has TRBV30 and TRBJ1-1; the match to TRBD1 covers 8 bases. Germline CDR1 and CDR2: GTSNPN and SVGIG (reference sequence). The CDR3 spans 13 residues. The V and J ends lost 2 bases and 5 bases, in that order; junction bases with no gene match: 4. The CDR3 region is CAWSLNRGTEAFF. CDR3 nucleotides: TGTGCCTGGAGTCTTAACAGGGGGACTGAAGCTTTCTTT. Full variable domain (missing parts from reference TRBV30 and TRBJ1-1): SQTIHQWPATLVQPVGSPLSLECTVEGTSNPNLYWYRQAAGRGLQLLFYSVGIGQISSEVPQNLSASRPQDRQFILSSKKLLLSDSGFYLCAWSLNRGTEAFFGQGTRLTVV.

V usage is TRBV11-2 and J usage is TRBJ2-3, with D maybe TRBD2 (6 bases). The V and J ends lost 5 bases and 5 bases respectively, with 14 bases between them. CDR1 is SGHAT, CDR2 FQNNGV, per germline. This CDR3 is built from 14 residues. CDR3: CASSLRLEGDTQYF. CDR3 nucleotides: TGTGCCAGCAGCCTCCGACTAGAGGGAGATACGCAGTATTTT.

This clone was observed a few times. An end of the junction does not agree with germline; a read error may underlie this. J is TRBJ2-3 and V is TRBV19; 10 nucleotides line up with TRBD2. This CDR3 has 15 residues. Germline-derived CDR1 and CDR2 are LNHDA and SQIVND (reference sequence). CDR3 sequence (DNA): TGTGCCAGTAGTGGGTCTAGCGGGAGCATAGATACGCAGTATTTT. Amino acid sequence: CASSGSSGSIDTQYF.

CDR3 sequence: CASSLAIGQNSPLHF. DNA for the CDR3: TGTGCCAGCAGCTTAGCGATAGGACAAAATTCACCCCTCCACTTT. The gene calls are TRBV7-6 and TRBJ1-6; a possible D gene is TRBD1 (5 bases). The length of the CDR3 is 15 residues. V lost 0 bases to trimming and J lost 7 bases, with 10 bases between them. CDR1 and CDR2 (germline): SGHVS, FNYEAQ. Based on the CDR3 plus reference TRBV7-6 and TRBJ1-6, the full variable domain is GAGVSQSPRYKVTKRGQDVALRCDPISGHVSLYWYRQALGQGPEFLTYFNYEAQQDKSGLPNDRFSAERPEGSISTLTIQRTEQRDSAMYRCASSLAIGQNSPLHFGNGTRLTVT.

The chain recombines TRBV7-2 with TRBJ1-4; 8 positions agree with TRBD1. V shed 5 bases, J shed 5 bases, and the junction held 10 bases outside the gene matches. Germline V gives CDR1 SGHTA, CDR2 FQGNSA. The CDR3 extends over 16 amino acids. This CDR3 is CASSPAGTGLNEKLFF. DNA for the CDR3: TGTGCCAGCAGCCCCGCCGGGACAGGCCTAAATGAAAAACTGTTTTTT.

CDR3 coding DNA: TGTGCCACCCGCCGGGGTGCGAACACCGGGGAGCTGTTTTTT. This encodes CATRRGANTGELFF. The chain uses TRBV6-6 and TRBJ2-2, with a tentative D call TRBD2 (5 bases). The V gene lost 10 bases and the J gene lost 0 bases, with 12 bases spanning the gap. The CDR3 is 14 residues long. Germline-derived CDR1 and CDR2 are MNHNY and SVGAGI (reference sequence).

The chain couples TRBV14 to TRBJ1-6; D is uncertain. CDR3 length: 14 residues. The V end lost 0 bases, the J end lost 6 bases, and 6 bases lay between the germline ends. CDR1 is SGHDN and CDR2 is FVKESK in the germline V gene. This CDR3 reads CASSQELSNSPLHF. DNA for the CDR3: TGTGCCAGCAGCCAAGAGCTAAGTAATTCACCCCTCCACTTT.

The chain joins TRBV19 to TRBJ1-4, with 7 bases lining up with TRBD1. This CDR3 is built from 15 residues. CDR1 is LNHDA and CDR2 is SQIVND in the germline V gene (reference sequence). Germline trimming cut 5 bases from V and 4 bases from J; bases unmatched to any gene: 7. The CDR3 reads CASSSPRGNNEKLFF. The CDR3 coding sequence is TGTGCCAGTAGTTCCCCCAGGGGGAATAATGAAAAACTGTTTTTT. Full variable domain (outside the CDR3, taken from reference TRBV19 and TRBJ1-4): DGGITQSPKYLFRKEGQNVTLSCEQNLNHDAMYWYRQDPGQGLRLIYYSQIVNDFQKGDIAEGYSVSREKKESFPLTVTSAQKNPTAFYLCASSSPRGNNEKLFFGSGTQLSVL.

V is TRBV6-6 and J is TRBJ2-7, with D possibly matching TRBD2 (7 bases). The CDR3 totals 13 residues. Germline V gene data show CDR1 as MNHNY and CDR2 as SVGAGI (reference sequence). Trimming took 7 bases from V and 4 from J, leaving 14 bases between them. CDR3 in amino acids: CASTKGGAYEQYF. The CDR3 region has the DNA TGTGCCAGCACCAAAGGGGGGGCATACGAGCAGTACTTC.

The gene calls are TRBV5-1 and TRBJ2-3; the match to TRBD2 covers 13 bases. In germline, CDR1 is SGHRS, CDR2 YFSETQ. Trimming removed 4 bases from V and 5 bases from J; junction bases left unmatched: 7. This CDR3 region has 16 residues. The CDR3 DNA is TGCGCCAGCAGCGTTGTACTAGCGGGAGGGCAAGATACGCAGTATTTT. The encoded protein is CASSVVLAGGQDTQYF. The full variable domain, its missing parts supplied by reference TRBV5-1 and TRBJ2-3, is KAGVTQTPRYLIKTRGQQVTLSCSPISGHRSVSWYQQTPGQGLQFLFEYFSETQRNKGNFPGRFSGRQFSNSRSEMNVSTLELGDSALYLCASSVVLAGGQDTQYFGPGTRLTVL.

The chain is built from TRBV5-6 and TRBJ1-5, with TRBD1 as a possible D gene (5 bases). This CDR3 is built from 13 residues. Trimming removed 4 bases from V and 1 base from J, with 6 bases in between. Looked up from germline, CDR1 is SGHDT and CDR2 is YYEEEE. The CDR3 region is CASSRGSNQPQHF. CDR3 coding DNA: TGTGCCAGCAGCAGGGGAAGCAATCAGCCCCAGCATTTT.

The gene calls are TRBV6-6 and TRBJ2-5, with D maybe TRBD1 (6 bases). Trimming removed 8 bases from V and 0 bases from J, with 19 bases in between. Germline V gives CDR1 MNHNY, CDR2 SVGAGI (reference sequence). This CDR3 has 16 residues. The CDR3 region is CASSIRDTRYQETQYF. CDR3 nucleotides: TGTGCCAGCTCAATCCGGGACACTAGGTACCAAGAGACCCAGTACTTC.